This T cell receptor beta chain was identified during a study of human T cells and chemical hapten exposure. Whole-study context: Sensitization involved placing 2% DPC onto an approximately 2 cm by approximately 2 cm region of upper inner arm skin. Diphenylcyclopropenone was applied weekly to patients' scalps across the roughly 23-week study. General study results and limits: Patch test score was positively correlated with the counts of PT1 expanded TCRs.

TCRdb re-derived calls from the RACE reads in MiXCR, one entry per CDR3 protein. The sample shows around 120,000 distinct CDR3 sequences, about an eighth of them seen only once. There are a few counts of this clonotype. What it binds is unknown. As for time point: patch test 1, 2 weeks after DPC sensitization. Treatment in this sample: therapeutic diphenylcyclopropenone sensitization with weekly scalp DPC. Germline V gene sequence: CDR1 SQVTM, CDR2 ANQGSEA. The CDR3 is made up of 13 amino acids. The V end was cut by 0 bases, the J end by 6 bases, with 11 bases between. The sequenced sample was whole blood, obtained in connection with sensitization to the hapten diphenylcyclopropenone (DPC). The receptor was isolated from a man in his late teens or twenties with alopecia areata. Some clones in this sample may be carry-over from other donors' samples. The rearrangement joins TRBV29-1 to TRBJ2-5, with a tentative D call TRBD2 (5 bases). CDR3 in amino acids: CSVEESGGQTQYF. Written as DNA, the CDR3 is TGCAGCGTTGAAGAATCCGGCGGGCAGACCCAGTACTTC. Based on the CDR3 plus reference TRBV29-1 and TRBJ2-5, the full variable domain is SAVISQKPSRDICQRGTSLTIQCQVDSQVTMMFWYRQQPGQSLTLIATANQGSEATYESGFVIDKFPISRPNLTFSTLTVSNMSPEDSSIYLCSVEESGGQTQYFGPGTRLLVL.